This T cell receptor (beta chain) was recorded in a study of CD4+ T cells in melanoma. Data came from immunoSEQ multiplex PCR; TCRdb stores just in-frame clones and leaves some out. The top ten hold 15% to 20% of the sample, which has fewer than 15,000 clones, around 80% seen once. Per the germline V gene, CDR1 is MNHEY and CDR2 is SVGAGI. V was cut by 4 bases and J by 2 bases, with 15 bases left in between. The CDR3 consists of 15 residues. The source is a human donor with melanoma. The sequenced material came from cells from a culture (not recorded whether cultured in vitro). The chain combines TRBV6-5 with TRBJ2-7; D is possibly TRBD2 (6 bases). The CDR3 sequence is CASSLMWGDTYEQYF. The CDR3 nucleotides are TGTGCCAGCAGTTTGATGTGGGGGGATACCTACGAGCAGTACTTC.